Below are 19 T cell receptor beta chains sequenced from a single sample in a study of blood T cell repertoires in COVID-19. Profiling relied on immunoSEQ multiplex PCR, and the TCRdb table lists in-frame clones only, not all of them. Among about 250,000 clones listed, about 83% were seen once. The sample taken for sequencing was peripheral blood. Every receptor here comes from a woman of 80 years or more with COVID-19, enrolled during active disease.

This clone was observed once. V is TRBV30 and J is TRBJ1-2; TRBD1 might be the D (6 bases). Germline V gives CDR1 GTSNPN, CDR2 SVGIG (reference sequence). The ends were cut back, 2 bases at V and 10 bases at J, with 14 bases in the middle. The CDR3 totals 12 residues. CDR3 in amino acids: CAWSSRGNTYTF. In DNA, the CDR3 is TGTGCCTGGAGTTCTAGGGGGAATACCTACACCTTC.

The chain combines TRBV11-2 with TRBJ2-2, with 8 positions matching TRBD2. The CDR3 totals 15 residues. Germline V CDR1 and CDR2: SGHAT, FQNNGV. J was trimmed by 4 bases and V by 2 bases; bases with no gene match: 3. This CDR3 reads CASSLRGGPTGELFF. The CDR3 DNA is TGTGCCAGCAGCTTACGGGGGGGCCCCACCGGGGAGCTGTTTTTT.

The genes are TRBV9 and TRBJ1-6; 7 positions match TRBD1. The CDR3 is 15 amino acids. Germline values: CDR1 SGDLS, CDR2 YYNGEE. Trimming cost V 3 bases and J 7 bases; bases outside gene matches: 7. The CDR3 sequence is CASSAHRGKNSPLHF. Here the CDR3 DNA reads TGTGCCAGCAGCGCTCACAGGGGAAAGAATTCACCCCTCCACTTT. Variable domain in full (rest from reference TRBV9 and TRBJ1-6): DSGVTQTPKHLITATGQRVTLRCSPRSGDLSVYWYQQSLDQGLQFLIQYYNGEERAKGNILERFSAQQFPDLHSELNLSSLELGDSALYFCASSAHRGKNSPLHFGNGTRLTVT.

This clone was picked up a small number of times. The chain links TRBV28 to TRBJ1-5; 9 bases agree with TRBD1. Trimming took 5 bases from V and 3 from J; bases not matched to a gene: 8. CDR1 and CDR2 from the germline V gene are MDHEN and SYDVKM. This CDR3 is built from 16 residues. CDR3 DNA sequence: TGTGCCAGCAGTCCCCTCGGGACAGGGCCCAATCAGCCCCAGCATTTT. Its translation is CASSPLGTGPNQPQHF.

The chain couples TRBV6-1 to TRBJ1-6; perhaps TRBD1 as D (6 bases). CDR3 length: 14 amino acids. V was cut by 6 bases and J by 5 bases, with 11 bases left in between. Germline lookup yields CDR1 MNHNS and CDR2 SASEGT. The CDR3 DNA reads as TGTGCCAGCAGCCTCGGGACAAATAATTCACCCCTCCACTTT. The encoded protein is CASSLGTNNSPLHF.

The V gene is TRBV30, the J gene TRBJ1-2, with D unresolved. V lost 6 bases, J lost 8 bases, and 13 bases lay in between. Germline assignment: CDR1 GTSNPN and CDR2 SVGIG (reference sequence). The CDR3 loop spans 11 amino acids. CDR3 DNA sequence: TGTGCCTGCAGCGGGTTTCGGGGCTACACCTTC. It codes for CACSGFRGYTF.

The sample holds one count of this clone. This rearrangement joins TRBV12-3 or TRBV12-4 to TRBJ1-3; D is uncertain. The V and J ends lost 6 bases and 4 bases respectively, with 10 bases between them. The CDR3 is 13 residues long. CDR3 in DNA: TGTGCCAGCAGCTCCTACTTAGGAAACACCATATATTTT. Protein: CASSSYLGNTIYF.

The chain is built from TRBV6-1 and TRBJ1-2, with D possibly TRBD1 on 5 matching bases. Germline values: CDR1 MNHNS, CDR2 SASEGT. The CDR3 covers 15 residues. Trimming cost V 3 bases and J 4 bases, with 15 bases left between them. CDR3 bases: TGTGCCAGCAGTGACCCCCGGCAGGGTGGCTATGGCTACACCTTC. Its protein is CASSDPRQGGYGYTF.

This rearrangement joins TRBV7-2 to TRBJ1-5, with 7 bases identical to TRBD1. The germline CDR1 and CDR2 sequences are SGHTA and FQGNSA. This CDR3 comprises 16 residues. V lost 3 bases to trimming and J lost 4 bases; unmatched junction nucleotides: 9. DNA of the CDR3: TGTGCCAGCAGCTTTACAGGGGTAGGGTCAAATCAGCCCCAGCATTTT. Amino acid sequence: CASSFTGVGSNQPQHF. The variable domain in full, completed from reference TRBV7-2 and TRBJ1-5, reads GAGVSQSPSNKVTEKGKDVELRCDPISGHTALYWYRQSLGQGLEFLIYFQGNSAPDKSGLPSDRFSAERTGGSVSTLTIQRTQQEDSAVYLCASSFTGVGSNQPQHFGDGTRLSIL.

The J gene is TRBJ2-2, the V gene TRBV9; 14 nucleotides line up with TRBD2. V lost 6 bases and J lost 3; bases outside the gene matches: 4. The CDR3 is made up of 16 amino acids. The germline V gene has CDR1 SGDLS and CDR2 YYNGEE. CDR3 DNA: TGTGCCAGCACCAAGACTAGCGGGGGGGACACCGGGGAGCTGTTTTTT. Translating gives CASTKTSGGDTGELFF. The whole variable domain, remainder taken from reference TRBV9 and TRBJ2-2, is DSGVTQTPKHLITATGQRVTLRCSPRSGDLSVYWYQQSLDQGLQFLIQYYNGEERAKGNILERFSAQQFPDLHSELNLSSLELGDSALYFCASTKTSGGDTGELFFGEGSRLTVL.

V usage is TRBV12-3 or TRBV12-4 and J usage is TRBJ2-1, with D possibly being TRBD1 (6 bases). Trimming stripped 0 bases from V and 6 bases from J, with 6 bases between. This CDR3 contains 13 residues. The CDR3: CASSLAGGNEQFF. The DNA of the CDR3 is TGTGCCAGCAGTTTAGCAGGGGGCAATGAGCAGTTCTTC.

A few counts support this clone. This rearrangement joins TRBV9 to TRBJ1-5, with D perhaps TRBD1 (5 bases). Germline V gene lookup returns CDR1 SGDLS and CDR2 YYNGEE. Between the trimmed V and J ends, which lost 3 bases and 9 bases, there was a span of 19 bases. CDR3 size: 15 residues. CDR3 sequence: CASSDPGTGGPPQHF. The CDR3 DNA sequence: TGTGCCAGCAGCGACCCCGGGACCGGGGGACCGCCCCAGCATTTT. Drawing the rest from reference TRBV9 and TRBJ1-5, the complete variable domain is DSGVTQTPKHLITATGQRVTLRCSPRSGDLSVYWYQQSLDQGLQFLIQYYNGEERAKGNILERFSAQQFPDLHSELNLSSLELGDSALYFCASSDPGTGGPPQHFGDGTRLSIL.

This chain uses TRBV18 with TRBJ2-2; D is possibly TRBD1 (6 bases). This CDR3 is built from 17 residues. Germline V gene data show CDR1 as KGHSH and CDR2 as LQKENI. Trimming stripped 8 bases from V and 6 bases from J, with 25 bases between. CDR3 DNA sequence: TGTGCCAGCCCCCCTTTGGGGGCCTCATCATACGCCGGGGAGCTGTTTTTT. Translating gives CASPPLGASSYAGELFF.

The gene calls are TRBV3-1 (or the pseudogene TRBV3-2) and TRBJ2-5; 9 bases are shared with TRBD2. The length of the CDR3 is 16 residues. The ends lost 3 bases at V and 4 bases at J; junction bases unmatched: 9. Germline loops: CDR1 LGHDT, CDR2 YNNKEL (reference sequence). For the CDR3, the DNA is TGTGCCAGCAGCCACGCGCCGGGACTAGCAGTAGAGACCCAGTACTTC. It codes for CASSHAPGLAVETQYF.

This clone was seen a single time. The chain combines TRBV5-1 with TRBJ2-3; 11 bases fit TRBD1. Per the germline V gene, CDR1 is SGHRS and CDR2 is YFSETQ. With V trimmed by 4 bases and J by 4 bases, 8 bases remained unmatched. The CDR3 totals 16 residues. CDR3 loop: CASSRRTGGIADTQYF. The CDR3 DNA follows: TGCGCCAGCAGCCGAAGGACAGGGGGCATCGCAGATACGCAGTATTTT.

This clone was recorded only once. The chain joins TRBV10-1 to TRBJ1-1; 8 bases match TRBD1. V was clipped by 4 bases and J by 1 base; unmatched bases: 20. The CDR3 totals 20 residues. Germline values: CDR1 WNHNN, CDR2 SYGVQD (reference sequence). CDR3 in amino acids: CASSVPSPSRIRGPNTEAFF. DNA for the CDR3: TGCGCCAGCAGTGTCCCGTCCCCCTCGCGAATCAGGGGGCCGAACACTGAAGCTTTCTTT.

The J gene is TRBJ1-2, the V gene TRBV7-9, with a weak D call TRBD1 (5 bases). The germline CDR1 and CDR2 sequences are SEHNR and FQNEAQ (reference sequence). This CDR3 region has 14 residues. V lost 2 bases to trimming and J lost 3 bases, with 10 bases between them. The CDR3 spells CASSLSGRDYGYTF. CDR3 in DNA: TGTGCCAGCAGCTTATCCGGCAGGGACTATGGCTACACCTTC.

The gene calls are TRBV2 and TRBJ1-2; 8 nucleotides match TRBD1. CDR3 length: 15 amino acids. V lost 11 bases and J lost 4; bases outside the gene matches: 15. CDR1 is SNHLY and CDR2 is FYNNEI in the germline V gene. The CDR3 DNA reads TGTGCCGGCATCTCGGGACAGGCCTCCCCCTATGGCTACACCTTC. This encodes CAGISGQASPYGYTF.

The chain links TRBV27 to TRBJ2-7, with unresolved D. The V end was cut by 6 bases, the J end by 4 bases, with 22 bases between. CDR3 length equals 16 residues. Germline V gene sequence: CDR1 MNHEY, CDR2 SMNVEV (reference sequence). The CDR3 loop is CASRPDQAGTRYEQYF. CDR3 in DNA: TGTGCCAGCAGACCCGACCAGGCAGGAACCCGTTACGAGCAGTACTTC.